Detailed here is one T cell receptor beta chain. Assay used: immunoSEQ multiplex PCR; TCRdb lists only in-frame clones, some missing. The sample holds roughly 140,000 clones, over 90% seen once. This specimen belongs to a study of control samples from healthy donors and cancer patients. The V gene's germline CDR1 is SGHRS and CDR2 YFSETQ. Unmatched junction bases numbered 8, after V lost 3 bases and J lost 5 bases. The CDR3 spans 15 residues. The sequenced sample was blood. The clonotype comes from a middle-aged man in good health. This chain links TRBV5-1 with TRBJ2-5; 9 bases agree with TRBD1. The DNA for the CDR3 is TGCGCCAGCAGCTCCGGGACAGGGACAGGCGAGACCCAGTACTTC. Translated, it gives CASSSGTGTGETQYF.